This T cell receptor beta chain stems from a study of spatial heterogeneity in lung cancer. This CDR3 has 16 residues. Germline V CDR1 and CDR2: ENHRY, SYGVKD. V trimming: 0 bases; J trimming: 10 bases; junction bases outside the gene matches: 7. TCRdb reprocessed the 5' RACE reads via MiXCR and lists one record per CDR3 protein. The sample consists of approximately 11,000 distinct CDR3 sequences, about 8% of them appearing once. This clonotype appeared many times. The antigen remains unidentified. A library prepared for alpha chains yielded this beta chain as an off-target read; its size is of little meaning. Overall study findings and caveats: Higher tumor mutation counts went along with higher counts of expanded intratumoral alpha and beta TCRs.

Stated time point: sample taken at primary tumor resection. The sample here was lung tumor tissue, taken at surgery. The rearrangement links TRBV10-3 to TRBJ2-1; 12 bases match TRBD1. This receptor was obtained from a female donor with early-stage non-small cell lung cancer. The CDR3 region is CAISESTGQGAGEQFF. CDR3 coding DNA: TGTGCCATCAGTGAGTCGACGGGACAGGGGGCGGGCGAGCAGTTCTTC.